What follows are 19 T cell receptor beta chains derived from one specimen sequenced in a study of CD8+ T cells in alopecia areata. Treatment noted: oral pan-JAK inhibitor, 5-10 mg twice daily. Extracted RNA was reverse transcribed, and the resulting cDNA served as sequencing template. Sequencing was performed with immunoSEQ multiplex PCR; in TCRdb, only in-frame clones are kept and a portion is missing. The data contain some 150,000 clones, roughly 80% of them seen just once; the ten biggest clones take up 20% to 25%. The specimen was CD8+ T cells sorted from blood, collected at week 4, from a patient treated with tofacitinib. Every receptor here comes from a human donor with alopecia areata.

The chain is built from TRBV28 and TRBJ2-3; TRBD1 matches 7 bases. The CDR3 extends over 17 amino acids. The germline V gene has CDR1 MDHEN and CDR2 SYDVKM. J lost 0 bases, V lost 5 bases, and 11 bases had no gene match. CDR3 sequence reads: CASSPRQGITSTDTQYF. The CDR3 DNA sequence: TGTGCCAGCAGTCCCAGACAGGGTATCACTAGCACAGATACGCAGTATTTT.

This chain joins TRBV19 and TRBJ1-1; 7 bases line up with TRBD1. This CDR3 has 15 residues. Losses at the gene ends were 0 bases for V and 0 bases for J; bases not matched to a gene: 1. From germline, CDR1 is LNHDA and CDR2 SQIVND (reference sequence). CDR3 sequence reads: CASSIDRGMNTEAFF. CDR3 DNA: TGTGCCAGTAGTATAGACAGGGGGATGAACACTGAAGCTTTCTTT.

As DNA, the CDR3 is TGTGCCAGCAGCTTGGCAGGGGACAGCTCCTACAATGAGCAGTTCTTC. Translated, it gives CASSLAGDSSYNEQFF. The chain combines TRBV5-5 with TRBJ2-1, with 7 bases identical to TRBD1. J lost 0 bases, V lost 0 bases, and 3 bases had no gene match. CDR3 size: 16 residues. Germline V gene lookup returns CDR1 SGHKS and CDR2 YYEKEE (reference sequence).

V is TRBV27 and J is TRBJ2-3, with D perhaps assigned TRBD1 or TRBD2 (6 bases each). With 7 bases removed from V and 2 bases from J, the gap between germline ends came to 10 bases. Germline loops: CDR1 MNHEY, CDR2 SMNVEV (reference sequence). The length of the CDR3 is 13 residues. CDR3 nucleotide sequence: TGTGCCAGCACCGGGGGCTTCACAGATACGCAGTATTTT. It is translated as CASTGGFTDTQYF.

V is TRBV4-1 and J is TRBJ1-2; tentatively, D is TRBD1 (6 bases). There are 15 residues in the CDR3. Trimming shortened V by 3 bases and J by 2 bases, and 13 bases separated the two germline ends. Germline assignment: CDR1 MGHRA and CDR2 YSYEKL. The DNA for the CDR3 is TGCGCCAGCAGCCAGGACCGGGGGGGCAACTATGGCTACACCTTC. It codes for CASSQDRGGNYGYTF.

The V call is TRBV6-5, the J call TRBJ1-6; D might be TRBD1 (5 bases). CDR3 length equals 16 residues. V dropped 2 bases and J dropped 3 bases, with 11 bases sitting between them. CDR1 is MNHEY, CDR2 SVGAGI, per germline. The CDR3 spells CASSYDSSGYNSPLHF. CDR3 DNA: TGTGCCAGCAGTTACGACAGCTCCGGCTATAATTCACCCCTCCACTTT.

The chain couples TRBV6-5 to TRBJ2-2; 10 positions match TRBD2. V gave up 5 bases and J gave up 5 bases; unmatched junction bases: 5. The germline gives CDR1 MNHEY, CDR2 SVGAGI. The CDR3 consists of 15 residues. The CDR3 loop is CASSLTAGGTGELFF. Here the CDR3 DNA reads TGTGCCAGCAGTCTCACAGCGGGGGGGACCGGGGAGCTGTTTTTT.

The DNA for the CDR3 is TGTGCCCCCCAGGTGGACGGGAAGCAGTTCTTC. Translation: CAPQVDGKQFF. The chain uses TRBV5-4 and TRBJ2-1; D may be TRBD2 (5 bases). V lost 10 bases, J lost 11 bases, and 16 bases lay in between. In germline, CDR1 is SGHNT, CDR2 YYREEE (reference sequence). This CDR3 has 11 amino acids.

In regard to this clone: Other DNA sequences from this sample encode an identical CDR3 as well. The chain combines TRBV27 with TRBJ1-5; D uncertain. This CDR3 is 13 amino acids long. V lost 0 bases to trimming and J lost 1 base, with 1 base between them. The germline gives CDR1 MNHEY, CDR2 SMNVEV (reference sequence). This CDR3 is CASSLSSNQPQHF. The CDR3 bases are TGTGCCAGCAGTTTATCGAGCAATCAGCCCCAGCATTTT.

The CDR3 sequence is CASSPGGDSAYEQYF. The CDR3 DNA follows: TGTGCCAGCAGCCCCGGGGGGGACAGCGCCTACGAGCAGTACTTC. This chain links TRBV7-9 with TRBJ2-7; maybe TRBD2 (8 bases). V was shortened by 5 bases and J by 2 bases, with 16 bases between the two germline ends. Germline assignment: CDR1 SEHNR and CDR2 FQNEAQ (reference sequence). The CDR3 consists of 15 residues.

The V call is TRBV9, the J call TRBJ1-4; D is unclear. V lost 3 bases, J lost 0 bases, and 9 bases lay in between. Per the germline V gene, CDR1 is SGDLS and CDR2 is YYNGEE. The CDR3 loop spans 15 amino acids. The CDR3 DNA follows: TGTGCCAGCAGCGCGGGAGTTGCAACTAATGAAAAACTGTTTTTT. Encoded protein: CASSAGVATNEKLFF.

The chain carries TRBV13 and TRBJ1-1, with D hard to call. With 5 bases removed from V and 8 bases from J, the gap between germline ends came to 9 bases. The CDR3 is 11 residues long. Germline lookup yields CDR1 PRHDT and CDR2 FYEKMQ (reference sequence). CDR3 DNA sequence: TGTGCCAGCAGCCCTTCAAGGGAAGCTTTCTTT. It translates to CASSPSREAFF.

V is TRBV5-1 and J is TRBJ2-5; D not certain. This CDR3 is built from 12 residues. V dropped 1 base and J dropped 4 bases, with 5 bases sitting between them. Germline V gene lookup returns CDR1 SGHRS and CDR2 YFSETQ. The CDR3, as DNA: TGCGCCAGCAGCTTGCGGCCAGAGACCCAGTACTTC. Its translation is CASSLRPETQYF.

The J gene is TRBJ2-1, the V gene TRBV29-1, with 12 nucleotides matching TRBD2. This CDR3 comprises 17 residues. V shed 1 base, J shed 3 bases, and the junction held 7 bases outside the gene matches. The V gene's germline CDR1 is SQVTM and CDR2 ANQGSEA. The CDR3, as DNA: TGCAGCGTTGAAGGGCGCCTAGCGGGGGGGCACTACAATGAGCAGTTCTTC. Its protein is CSVEGRLAGGHYNEQFF.

The J gene is TRBJ1-2, the V gene TRBV9, with a weak D call TRBD1 (6 bases). The length of the CDR3 is 15 residues. Germline CDR1 and CDR2: SGDLS and YYNGEE. The V gene lost 4 bases and the J gene lost 0 bases, with 13 bases spanning the gap. CDR3 residues: CASSLGGSSNYGYTF. The CDR3, as DNA: TGTGCCAGCAGCTTGGGGGGCAGTTCTAACTATGGCTACACCTTC. Looking up the rest from reference TRBV9 and TRBJ1-2 gives the full variable domain: DSGVTQTPKHLITATGQRVTLRCSPRSGDLSVYWYQQSLDQGLQFLIQYYNGEERAKGNILERFSAQQFPDLHSELNLSSLELGDSALYFCASSLGGSSNYGYTFGSGTRLTVV.

The gene calls are TRBV4-1 and TRBJ1-5, with TRBD1 matching over 8 bases. The ends lost 1 base at V and 7 bases at J; junction bases unmatched: 6. The CDR3 loop spans 15 amino acids. CDR1 is MGHRA and CDR2 is YSYEKL in the germline V gene. CDR3 sequence reads: CASSQGWTGYQPQHF. The CDR3 nucleotides are TGCGCCAGCAGCCAAGGATGGACAGGGTACCAGCCCCAGCATTTT.

The CDR3 sequence: CASSRRVWETQYF. CDR3 sequence (DNA): TGCGCCAGCAGCCGGCGAGTGTGGGAGACCCAGTACTTC. This rearrangement joins TRBV4-1 to TRBJ2-5; D is unresolved. Looked up from germline, CDR1 is MGHRA and CDR2 is YSYEKL. The CDR3 spans 13 residues. The V end lost 4 bases, the J end lost 5 bases, and 11 bases lay between the germline ends.

This clone appeared a single time. This chain joins TRBV6-5 and TRBJ2-7, with TRBD2 matching over 9 bases. The CDR3 consists of 15 residues. Germline V gives CDR1 MNHEY, CDR2 SVGAGI. Unmatched junction bases numbered 10, after V lost 5 bases and J lost 5 bases. This CDR3 is CASSPGGGAVNEQYF. CDR3 coding DNA: TGTGCCAGCAGTCCCGGCGGGGGGGCAGTCAACGAGCAGTACTTC.

V gene TRBV27 combines with J gene TRBJ2-3, with D unresolved. Germline V CDR1 and CDR2: MNHEY, SMNVEV (reference sequence). The CDR3 runs 13 residues. V lost 4 bases and J lost 2, with 7 bases in between. CDR3 in amino acids: CASSSPITDTQYF. DNA of the CDR3: TGTGCCAGCAGTTCCCCAATCACAGATACGCAGTATTTT.